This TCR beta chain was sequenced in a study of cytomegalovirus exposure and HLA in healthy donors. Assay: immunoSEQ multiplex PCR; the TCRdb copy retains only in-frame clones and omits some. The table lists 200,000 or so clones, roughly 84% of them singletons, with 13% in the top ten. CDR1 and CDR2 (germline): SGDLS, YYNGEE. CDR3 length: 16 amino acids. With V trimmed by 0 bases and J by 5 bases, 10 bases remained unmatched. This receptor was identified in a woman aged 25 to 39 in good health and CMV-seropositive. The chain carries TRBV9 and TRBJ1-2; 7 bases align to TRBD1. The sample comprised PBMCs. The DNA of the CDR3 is TGTGCCAGCAGCGTAGAATCCGGGACAGCCTCTTATGGCTACACCTTC. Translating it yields CASSVESGTASYGYTF.